This T cell receptor (beta chain) was captured in a study of monozygotic twins with inflammatory bowel disease. Whole-study findings and limits: IBD patients had lower TCRbeta diversity (inverse Simpson) than healthy co-twins. There were differing immunosuppressive treatments, which may have added variability to patient repertoires. Researchers were unable to tell different T cell subtypes apart.

The template-switching step introduced UMIs that carried a 6-nucleotide sample barcode. TCRdb re-called the 5' RACE reads; one entry per CDR3 protein, DNA not given. Its clone listing holds some 130,000 distinct CDR3 sequences. CDR3 length: 11 residues. CDR1 and CDR2 from the germline V gene are SGHTA and FQGTGA. In the case of this clonotype: Antigen specificity is unknown.

Input material: blood. V usage is TRBV7-3 and J usage is TRBJ2-3. The source of this sequence is a human donor with ulcerative colitis or Crohn's disease, or a healthy co-twin of an affected twin (not recorded which). The CDR3 region is CASSLDDTQYF.